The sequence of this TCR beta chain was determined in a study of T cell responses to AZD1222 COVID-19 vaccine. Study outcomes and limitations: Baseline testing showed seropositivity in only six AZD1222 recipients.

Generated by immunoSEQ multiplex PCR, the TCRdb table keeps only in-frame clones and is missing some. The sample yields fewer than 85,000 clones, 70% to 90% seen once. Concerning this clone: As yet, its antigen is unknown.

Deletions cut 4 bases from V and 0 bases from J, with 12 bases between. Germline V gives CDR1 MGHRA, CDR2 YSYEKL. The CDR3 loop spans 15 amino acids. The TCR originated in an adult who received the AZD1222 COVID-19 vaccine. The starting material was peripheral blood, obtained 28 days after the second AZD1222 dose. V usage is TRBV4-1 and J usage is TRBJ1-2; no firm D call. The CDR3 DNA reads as TGCGCCAGCAGCCCTCGCTTGGGAGCTAACTATGGCTACACCTTC. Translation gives CASSPRLGANYGYTF.